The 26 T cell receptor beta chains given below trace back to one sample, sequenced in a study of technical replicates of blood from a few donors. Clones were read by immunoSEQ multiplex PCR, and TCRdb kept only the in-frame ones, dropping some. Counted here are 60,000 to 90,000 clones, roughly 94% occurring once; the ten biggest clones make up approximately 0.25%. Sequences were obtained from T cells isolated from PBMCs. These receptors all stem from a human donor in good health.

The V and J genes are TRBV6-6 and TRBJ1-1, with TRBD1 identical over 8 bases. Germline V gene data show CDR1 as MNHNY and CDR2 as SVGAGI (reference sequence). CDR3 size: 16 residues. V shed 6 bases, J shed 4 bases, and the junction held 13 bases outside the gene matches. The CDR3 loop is CASSPRGLSVGTEAFF. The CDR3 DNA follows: TGTGCCAGCAGCCCCAGGGGGCTGTCAGTGGGCACTGAAGCTTTCTTT.

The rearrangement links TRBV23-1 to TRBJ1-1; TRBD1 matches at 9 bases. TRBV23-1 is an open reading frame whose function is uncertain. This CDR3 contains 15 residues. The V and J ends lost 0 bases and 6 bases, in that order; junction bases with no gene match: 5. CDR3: CASSQSLRQGAEAFF. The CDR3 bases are TGCGCCAGCAGTCAATCGCTCCGACAGGGGGCTGAAGCTTTCTTT.

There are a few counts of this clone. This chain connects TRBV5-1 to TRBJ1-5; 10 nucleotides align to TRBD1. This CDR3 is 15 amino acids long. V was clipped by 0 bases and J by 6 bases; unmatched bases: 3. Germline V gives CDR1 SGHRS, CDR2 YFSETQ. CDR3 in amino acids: CASSLETGGSQPQHF. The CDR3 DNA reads TGCGCCAGCAGCTTGGAGACAGGGGGCAGTCAGCCCCAGCATTTT.

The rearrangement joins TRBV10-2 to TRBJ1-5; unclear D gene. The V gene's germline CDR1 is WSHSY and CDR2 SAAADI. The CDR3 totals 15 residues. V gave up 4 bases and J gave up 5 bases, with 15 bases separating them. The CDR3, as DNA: TGCGCCAGCAGTGGGACGCGAGGGATCGATCAGCCCCAGCATTTT. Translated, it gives CASSGTRGIDQPQHF.

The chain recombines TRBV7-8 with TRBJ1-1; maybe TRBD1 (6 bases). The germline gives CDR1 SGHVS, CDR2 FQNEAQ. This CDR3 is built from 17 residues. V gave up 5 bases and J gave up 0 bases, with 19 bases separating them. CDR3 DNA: TGTGCCAGCAGCCGACCAGGGGATGTCCCGCTGAACACTGAAGCTTTCTTT. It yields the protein CASSRPGDVPLNTEAFF.

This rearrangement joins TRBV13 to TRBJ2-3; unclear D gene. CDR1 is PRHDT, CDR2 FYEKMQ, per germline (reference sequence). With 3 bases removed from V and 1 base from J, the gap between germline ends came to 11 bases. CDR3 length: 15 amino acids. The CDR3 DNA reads TGTGCCAGCAGCTTGGTGCGACTTGGCACAGATACGCAGTATTTT. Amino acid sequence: CASSLVRLGTDTQYF.

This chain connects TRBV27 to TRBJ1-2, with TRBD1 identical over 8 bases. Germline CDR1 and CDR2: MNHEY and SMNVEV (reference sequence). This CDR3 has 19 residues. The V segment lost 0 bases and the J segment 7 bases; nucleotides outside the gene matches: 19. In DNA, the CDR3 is TGTGCCAGCAGTTTATCGGGGACAGGTTCTATTTCGGTTGGATCTGGCTACACCTTC. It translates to CASSLSGTGSISVGSGYTF.

The CDR3 region has the DNA TGTGCCACCAGCAGAGTACGGTTACTAGCATCCTACAATGAGCAGTTCTTC. It codes for CATSRVRLLASYNEQFF. The V and J genes are TRBV15 and TRBJ2-1, with D possibly matching TRBD2 (6 bases). Germline V gene lookup returns CDR1 LNHNV and CDR2 YYDKDF (reference sequence). Trimming pared 1 base from V and 1 base from J, leaving 14 bases between. CDR3 length: 17 residues. The full variable domain, in which reference TRBV15 and TRBJ2-1 provide the parts outside the CDR3, is DAMVIQNPRYQVTQFGKPVTLSCSQTLNHNVMYWYQQKSSQAPKLLFHYYDKDFNNEADTPDNFQSRRPNTSFCFLDIRSPGLGDTAMYLCATSRVRLLASYNEQFFGPGTRLTVL.

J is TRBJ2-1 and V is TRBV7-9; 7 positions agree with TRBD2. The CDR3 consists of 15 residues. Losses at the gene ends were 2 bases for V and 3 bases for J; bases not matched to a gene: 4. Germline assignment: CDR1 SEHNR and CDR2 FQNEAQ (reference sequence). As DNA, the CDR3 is TGTGCCAGCAGCTTACTCGGACTAGACTACAATGAGCAGTTCTTC. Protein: CASSLLGLDYNEQFF.

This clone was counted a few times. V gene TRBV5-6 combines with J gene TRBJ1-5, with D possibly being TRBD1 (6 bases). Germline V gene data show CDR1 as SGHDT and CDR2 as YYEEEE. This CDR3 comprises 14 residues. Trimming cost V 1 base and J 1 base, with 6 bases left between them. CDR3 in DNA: TGTGCCAGCAGCTTGAGGGGGAGCAATCAGCCCCAGCATTTT. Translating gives CASSLRGSNQPQHF. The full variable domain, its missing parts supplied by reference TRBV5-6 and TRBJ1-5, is DAGVTQSPTHLIKTRGQQVTLRCSPKSGHDTVSWYQQALGQGPQFIFQYYEEEERQRGNFPDRFSGHQFPNYSSELNVNALLLGDSALYLCASSLRGSNQPQHFGDGTRLSIL.

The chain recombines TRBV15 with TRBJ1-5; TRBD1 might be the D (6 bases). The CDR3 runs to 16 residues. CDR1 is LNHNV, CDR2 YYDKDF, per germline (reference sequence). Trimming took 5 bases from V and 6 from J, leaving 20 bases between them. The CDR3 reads CATSPRGRGEGQPQHF. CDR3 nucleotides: TGTGCCACCAGCCCCCGAGGCAGGGGCGAAGGTCAGCCCCAGCATTTT. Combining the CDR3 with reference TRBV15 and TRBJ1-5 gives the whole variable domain DAMVIQNPRYQVTQFGKPVTLSCSQTLNHNVMYWYQQKSSQAPKLLFHYYDKDFNNEADTPDNFQSRRPNTSFCFLDIRSPGLGDTAMYLCATSPRGRGEGQPQHFGDGTRLSIL.

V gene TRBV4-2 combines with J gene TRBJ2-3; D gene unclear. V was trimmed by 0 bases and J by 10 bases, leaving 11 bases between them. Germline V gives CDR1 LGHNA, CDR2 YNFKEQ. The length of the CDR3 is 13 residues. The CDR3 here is CASSQEVYSPQYF. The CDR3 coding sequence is TGTGCCAGCAGCCAAGAGGTGTATAGCCCGCAGTATTTT.

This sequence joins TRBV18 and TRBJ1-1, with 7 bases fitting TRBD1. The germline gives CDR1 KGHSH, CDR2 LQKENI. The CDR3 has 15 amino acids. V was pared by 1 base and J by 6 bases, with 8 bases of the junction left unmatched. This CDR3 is CASSPLLGQKSEAFF. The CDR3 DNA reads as TGTGCCAGCTCACCACTTCTGGGACAGAAATCTGAAGCTTTCTTT.

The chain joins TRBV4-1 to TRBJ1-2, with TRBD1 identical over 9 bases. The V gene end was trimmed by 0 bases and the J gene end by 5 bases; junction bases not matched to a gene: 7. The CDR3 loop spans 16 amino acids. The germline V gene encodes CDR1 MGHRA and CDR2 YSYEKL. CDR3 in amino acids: CASSQDGDRVLYGYTF. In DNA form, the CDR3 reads TGCGCCAGCAGCCAAGATGGGGACAGGGTTCTATATGGCTACACCTTC.

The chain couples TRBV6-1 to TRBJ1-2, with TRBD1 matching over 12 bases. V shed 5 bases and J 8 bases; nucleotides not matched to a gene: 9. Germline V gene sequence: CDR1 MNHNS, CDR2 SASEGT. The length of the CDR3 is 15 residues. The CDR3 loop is CASSPGTGGAGGYTF. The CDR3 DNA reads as TGTGCCAGCAGTCCCGGGACAGGGGGCGCGGGAGGCTACACCTTC.

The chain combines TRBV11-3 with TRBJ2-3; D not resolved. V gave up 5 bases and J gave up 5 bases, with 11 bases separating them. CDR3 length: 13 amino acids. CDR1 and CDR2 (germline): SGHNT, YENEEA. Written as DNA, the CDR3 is TGTGCCAGCAGCAATCAGTTTGGAGATACGCAGTATTTT. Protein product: CASSNQFGDTQYF.

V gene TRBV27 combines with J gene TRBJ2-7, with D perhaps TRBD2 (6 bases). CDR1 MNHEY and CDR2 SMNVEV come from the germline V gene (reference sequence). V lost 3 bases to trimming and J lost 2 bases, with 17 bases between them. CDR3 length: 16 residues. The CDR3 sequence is CASSLEGGAPTYEQYF. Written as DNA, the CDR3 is TGTGCCAGCAGTTTGGAGGGCGGGGCTCCCACCTACGAGCAGTACTTC.

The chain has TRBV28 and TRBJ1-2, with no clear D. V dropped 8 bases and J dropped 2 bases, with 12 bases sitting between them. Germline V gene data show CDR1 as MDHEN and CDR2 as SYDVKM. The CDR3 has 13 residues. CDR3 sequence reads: CASRLGGNYGYTF. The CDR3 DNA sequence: TGTGCCAGCCGTCTTGGCGGGAACTATGGCTACACCTTC.

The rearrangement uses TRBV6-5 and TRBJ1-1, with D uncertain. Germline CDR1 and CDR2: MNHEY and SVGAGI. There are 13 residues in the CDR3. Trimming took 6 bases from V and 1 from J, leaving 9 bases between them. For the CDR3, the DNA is TGTGCCAGCAGAAAGCCAGGGAACACTGAAGCTTTCTTT. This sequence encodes CASRKPGNTEAFF.

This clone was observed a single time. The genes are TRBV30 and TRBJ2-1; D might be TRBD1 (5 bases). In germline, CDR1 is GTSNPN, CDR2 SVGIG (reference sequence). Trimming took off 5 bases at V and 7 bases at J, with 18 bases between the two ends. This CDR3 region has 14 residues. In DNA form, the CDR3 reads TGTGCCTGGGCTTCAGGGATGCCTTTTAATGAGCAGTTCTTC. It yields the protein CAWASGMPFNEQFF.

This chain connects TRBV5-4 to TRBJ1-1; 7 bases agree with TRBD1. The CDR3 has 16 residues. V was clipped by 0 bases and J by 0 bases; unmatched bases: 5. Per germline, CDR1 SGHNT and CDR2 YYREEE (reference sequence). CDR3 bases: TGTGCCAGCAGCTTGGATGCAGGGGGAATGAACACTGAAGCTTTCTTT. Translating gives CASSLDAGGMNTEAFF.

CDR3 DNA: TGCAGCGTTGGGGGAGTCGGGGGGCACGGGGAGCTGTTTTTT. Its protein product is CSVGGVGGHGELFF. The chain carries TRBV29-1 and TRBJ2-2; possible D gene TRBD2, 7 bases. The V end lost 4 bases, the J end lost 7 bases, and 16 bases lay between the germline ends. Germline CDR1 reads SQVTM; CDR2 reads ANQGSEA. CDR3 length: 14 residues.

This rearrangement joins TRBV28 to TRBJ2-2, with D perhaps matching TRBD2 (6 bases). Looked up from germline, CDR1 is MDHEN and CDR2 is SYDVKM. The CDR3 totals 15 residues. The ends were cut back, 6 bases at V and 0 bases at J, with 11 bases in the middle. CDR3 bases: TGTGCCAGCAGCCCGACTAGGGCGAACACCGGGGAGCTGTTTTTT. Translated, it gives CASSPTRANTGELFF.

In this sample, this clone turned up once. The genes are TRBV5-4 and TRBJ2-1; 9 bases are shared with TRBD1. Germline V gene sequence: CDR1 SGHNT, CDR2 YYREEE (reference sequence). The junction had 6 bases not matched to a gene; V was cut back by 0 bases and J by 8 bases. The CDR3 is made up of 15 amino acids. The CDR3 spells CASSLGRDRDHEQFF. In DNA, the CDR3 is TGTGCCAGCAGCTTGGGCCGGGACAGGGACCATGAGCAGTTCTTC.

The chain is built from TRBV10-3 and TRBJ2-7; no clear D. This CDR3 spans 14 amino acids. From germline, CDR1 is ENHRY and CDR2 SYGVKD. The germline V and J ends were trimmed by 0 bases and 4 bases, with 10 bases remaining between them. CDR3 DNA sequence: TGTGCCATCAGTGAGTCTTACACAGAATACGAGCAGTACTTC. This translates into CAISESYTEYEQYF.

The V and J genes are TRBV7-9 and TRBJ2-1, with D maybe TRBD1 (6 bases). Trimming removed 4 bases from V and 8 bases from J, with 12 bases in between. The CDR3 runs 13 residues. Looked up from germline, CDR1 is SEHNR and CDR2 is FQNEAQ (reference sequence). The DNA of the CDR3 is TGTGCCAGCAGCTCGAAGGGGGTCGATGAGCAGTTCTTC. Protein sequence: CASSSKGVDEQFF.